The 5 T cell receptor beta chains below were found in one sample sequenced in a study of vaccination effects on CD4 cells after COVID-19. Only in-frame clones appear in the TCRdb table, and some are missing; sequencing was by immunoSEQ multiplex PCR. The sample yields 42,000 or so clones, around 72% seen once. Peptide-pool stimulation followed by sequencing identified expanded antigen-specific CD4+ clonotypes in the ViraFEST assay. Culture proceeded for about 11 days, and CD4+ T cells were then isolated. By PCR, the person was confirmed to have had SARS-CoV-2 infection between March and December 2020. No antigens are known for them. The starting material was CD4+ T cells from PBMCs cultured with a peptide pool, obtained before COVID-19 vaccination. The receptors shown here come from a human donor who had a prior SARS-CoV-2 infection.

This clone was detected a few times. CDR3: CASSLVSGRGTDTQYF. The CDR3 nucleotides read TGCGCCAGCAGCTTGGTTTCCGGGAGGGGCACAGATACGCAGTATTTT. V gene TRBV5-1 combines with J gene TRBJ2-3; the match to TRBD2 covers 8 bases. CDR1 and CDR2 (germline): SGHRS, YFSETQ. This CDR3 has 16 amino acids. The ends lost 0 bases at V and 1 base at J; junction bases unmatched: 4.

This clone was observed a handful of times. V is TRBV5-1 and J is TRBJ1-6; the D is unclear. The V gene lost 4 bases and the J gene lost 7 bases, with 9 bases spanning the gap. The CDR3 is 13 amino acids. CDR1 SGHRS and CDR2 YFSETQ come from the germline V gene. The CDR3 coding sequence is TGCGCCAGCAGCCAAACAGAAAATTCACCCCTCCACTTT. Translation: CASSQTENSPLHF.

This clone was seen once. The genes are TRBV27 and TRBJ1-4, with D perhaps matching TRBD1 (5 bases). The germline gives CDR1 MNHEY, CDR2 SMNVEV (reference sequence). V was clipped by 3 bases and J by 8 bases, with 22 bases between them. This CDR3 is built from 17 residues. The DNA for the CDR3 is TGTGCCAGCAGTTTCAGGGAAAAAAGAAATGAAAGAGAAAAACTGTTTTTT. Residues: CASSFREKRNEREKLFF.

The chain joins TRBV7-2 to TRBJ1-5; D not certain. CDR3 length: 14 residues. CDR1 SGHTA and CDR2 FQGNSA come from the germline V gene. Between the trimmed V and J ends, which lost 6 bases and 0 bases, there was a span of 9 bases. CDR3 region: CASSRTGSNQPQHF. The CDR3 bases are TGTGCCAGCAGTCGAACGGGTAGCAATCAGCCCCAGCATTTT.

The gene calls are TRBV4-1 and TRBJ2-1, with D possibly matching TRBD2 (5 bases). V lost 1 base to trimming and J lost 0 bases, with 10 bases between them. This CDR3 is 16 amino acids long. Germline assignment: CDR1 MGHRA and CDR2 YSYEKL. In DNA, the CDR3 is TGCGCCAGCAGCCAAGGGGTAGCGAGCTCCTACAATGAGCAGTTCTTC. It codes for CASSQGVASSYNEQFF.